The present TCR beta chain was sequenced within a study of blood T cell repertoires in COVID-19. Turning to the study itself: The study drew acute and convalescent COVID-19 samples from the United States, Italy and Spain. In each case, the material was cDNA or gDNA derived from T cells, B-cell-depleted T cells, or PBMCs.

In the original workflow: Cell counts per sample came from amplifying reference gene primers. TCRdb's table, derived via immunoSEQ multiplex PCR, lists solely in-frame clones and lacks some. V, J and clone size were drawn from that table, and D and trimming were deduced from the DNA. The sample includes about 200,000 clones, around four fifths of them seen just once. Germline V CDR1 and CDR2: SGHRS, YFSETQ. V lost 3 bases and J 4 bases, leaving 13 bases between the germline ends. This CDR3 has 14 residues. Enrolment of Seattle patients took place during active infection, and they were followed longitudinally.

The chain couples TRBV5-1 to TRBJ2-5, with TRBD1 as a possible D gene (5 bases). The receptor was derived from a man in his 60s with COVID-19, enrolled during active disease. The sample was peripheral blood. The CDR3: CASSYQGLSETQYF. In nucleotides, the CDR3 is TGCGCCAGCAGCTATCAGGGTTTATCAGAGACCCAGTACTTC.